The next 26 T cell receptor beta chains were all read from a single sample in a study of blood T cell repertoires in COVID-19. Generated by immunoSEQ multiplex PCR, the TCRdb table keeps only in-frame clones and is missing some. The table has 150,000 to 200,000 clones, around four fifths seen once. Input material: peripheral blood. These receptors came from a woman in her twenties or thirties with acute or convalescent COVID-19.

Here the CDR3 DNA reads TGTGCCACCAATGGGGGGACGAACACCATATATTTT. Its protein product is CATNGGTNTIYF. V and J are TRBV28 and TRBJ1-3, with a possible D match to TRBD1 (5 bases). The V end was cut by 10 bases, the J end by 7 bases, with 14 bases between. Germline CDR1 MDHEN, CDR2 SYDVKM. This CDR3 has 12 amino acids.

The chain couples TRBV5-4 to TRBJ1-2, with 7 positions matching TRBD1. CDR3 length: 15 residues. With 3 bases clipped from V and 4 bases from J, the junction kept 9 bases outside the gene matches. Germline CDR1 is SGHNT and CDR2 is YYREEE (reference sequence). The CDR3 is CASSSKTGTSYGYTF. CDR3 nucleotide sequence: TGTGCCAGCAGCTCAAAGACAGGGACCTCCTATGGCTACACCTTC.

CDR3 DNA sequence: TGCGCCAGCGCTACAGACAGCTATGTATTGACGCAGTTCTTC. This translates into CASATDSYVLTQFF. J is TRBJ2-1 and V is TRBV23-1, with a possible D match to TRBD1 (5 bases). TRBV23-1 falls under the ORF class, with uncertain function. The V and J ends lost 8 bases and 12 bases respectively, with 23 bases between them. The CDR3 is 14 amino acids.

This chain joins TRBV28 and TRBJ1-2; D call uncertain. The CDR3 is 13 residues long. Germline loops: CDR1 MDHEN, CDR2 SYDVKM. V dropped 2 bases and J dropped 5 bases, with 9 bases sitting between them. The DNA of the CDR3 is TGTGCCAGCAGTTTAGTCCCACGGTATGGCTACACCTTC. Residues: CASSLVPRYGYTF.

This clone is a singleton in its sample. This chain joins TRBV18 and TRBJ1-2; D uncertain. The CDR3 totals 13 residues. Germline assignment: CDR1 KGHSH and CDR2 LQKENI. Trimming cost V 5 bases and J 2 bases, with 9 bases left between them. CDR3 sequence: CASSWAENYGYTF. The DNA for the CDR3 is TGTGCCAGCTCATGGGCAGAAAACTATGGCTACACCTTC.

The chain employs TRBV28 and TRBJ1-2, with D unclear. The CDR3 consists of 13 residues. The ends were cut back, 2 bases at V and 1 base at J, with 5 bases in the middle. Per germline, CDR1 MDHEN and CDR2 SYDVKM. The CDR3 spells CASSLPNNYGYTF. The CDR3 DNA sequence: TGTGCCAGCAGTTTACCCAATAACTATGGCTACACCTTC.

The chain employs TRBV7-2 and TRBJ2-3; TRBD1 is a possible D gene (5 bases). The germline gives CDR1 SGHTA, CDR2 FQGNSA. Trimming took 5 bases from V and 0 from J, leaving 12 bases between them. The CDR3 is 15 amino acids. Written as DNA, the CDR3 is TGTGCCAGCAGCATTAACAGGATGAGCACAGATACGCAGTATTTT. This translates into CASSINRMSTDTQYF.

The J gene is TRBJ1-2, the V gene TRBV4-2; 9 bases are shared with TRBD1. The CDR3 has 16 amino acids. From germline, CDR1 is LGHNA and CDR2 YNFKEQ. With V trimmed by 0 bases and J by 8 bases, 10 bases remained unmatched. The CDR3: CASSQDPDRGWPGYTF. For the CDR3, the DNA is TGTGCCAGCAGCCAAGATCCGGACAGGGGTTGGCCCGGCTACACCTTC.

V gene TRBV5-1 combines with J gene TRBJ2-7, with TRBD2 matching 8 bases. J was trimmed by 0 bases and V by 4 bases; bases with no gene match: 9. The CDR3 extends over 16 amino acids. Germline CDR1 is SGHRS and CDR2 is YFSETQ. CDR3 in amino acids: CASSLILAGISYEQYF. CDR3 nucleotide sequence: TGCGCCAGCAGCCTCATCTTAGCGGGAATCTCCTACGAGCAGTACTTC.

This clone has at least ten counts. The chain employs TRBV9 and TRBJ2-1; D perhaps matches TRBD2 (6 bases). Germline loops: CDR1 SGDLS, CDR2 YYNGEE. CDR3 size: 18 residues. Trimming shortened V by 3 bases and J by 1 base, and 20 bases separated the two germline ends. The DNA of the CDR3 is TGTGCCAGCAGCGACCGACTGAGAACGGGAGAGTCCTACAATGAGCAGTTCTTC. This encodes CASSDRLRTGESYNEQFF.

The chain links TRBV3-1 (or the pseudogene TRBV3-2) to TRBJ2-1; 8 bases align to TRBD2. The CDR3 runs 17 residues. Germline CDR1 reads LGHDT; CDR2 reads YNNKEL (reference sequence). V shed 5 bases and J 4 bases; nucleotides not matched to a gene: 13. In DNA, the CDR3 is TGTGCCAGCAGCAGTGGGAGCGGGGGAACCGCTTACAATGAGCAGTTCTTC. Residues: CASSSGSGGTAYNEQFF.

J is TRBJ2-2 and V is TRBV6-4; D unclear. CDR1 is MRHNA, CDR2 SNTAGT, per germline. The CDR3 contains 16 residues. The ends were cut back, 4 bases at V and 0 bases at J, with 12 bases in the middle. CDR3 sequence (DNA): TGTGCCAGCAGTGTGCAGTCCCCCGCGAACACCGGGGAGCTGTTTTTT. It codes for CASSVQSPANTGELFF.

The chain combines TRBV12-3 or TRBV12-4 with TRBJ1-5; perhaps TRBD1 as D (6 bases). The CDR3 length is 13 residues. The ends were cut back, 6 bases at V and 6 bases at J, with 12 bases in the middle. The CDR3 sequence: CASRQGESQPQHF. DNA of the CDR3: TGTGCCAGCAGACAGGGTGAGAGTCAGCCCCAGCATTTT.

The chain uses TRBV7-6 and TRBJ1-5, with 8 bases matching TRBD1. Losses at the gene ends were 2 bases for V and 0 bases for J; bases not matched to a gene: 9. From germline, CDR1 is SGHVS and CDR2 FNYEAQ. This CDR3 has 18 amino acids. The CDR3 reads CASSLNRAGGLSNQPQHF. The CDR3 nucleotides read TGTGCCAGCAGCTTAAATCGGGCAGGGGGCCTTAGCAATCAGCCCCAGCATTTT.

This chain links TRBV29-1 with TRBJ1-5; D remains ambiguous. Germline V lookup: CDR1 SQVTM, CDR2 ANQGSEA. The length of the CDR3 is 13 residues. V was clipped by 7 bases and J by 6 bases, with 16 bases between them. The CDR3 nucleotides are TGCAGCGCGACTGTAGGTCGGGGTCAGCCCCAGCATTTT. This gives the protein CSATVGRGQPQHF.

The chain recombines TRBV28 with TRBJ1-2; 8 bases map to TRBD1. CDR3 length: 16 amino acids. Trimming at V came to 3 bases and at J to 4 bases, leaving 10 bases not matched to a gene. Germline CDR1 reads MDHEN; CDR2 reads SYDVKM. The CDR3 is CASSLVGGQVTYGYTF. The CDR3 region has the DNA TGTGCCAGCAGTTTGGTTGGGGGACAGGTAACCTATGGCTACACCTTC.

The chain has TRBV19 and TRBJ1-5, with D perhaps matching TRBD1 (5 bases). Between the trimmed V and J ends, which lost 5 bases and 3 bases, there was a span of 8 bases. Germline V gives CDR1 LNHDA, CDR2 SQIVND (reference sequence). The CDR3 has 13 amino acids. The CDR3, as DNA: TGTGCCAGTAGTTCGACAGCCAATCAGCCCCAGCATTTT. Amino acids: CASSSTANQPQHF.

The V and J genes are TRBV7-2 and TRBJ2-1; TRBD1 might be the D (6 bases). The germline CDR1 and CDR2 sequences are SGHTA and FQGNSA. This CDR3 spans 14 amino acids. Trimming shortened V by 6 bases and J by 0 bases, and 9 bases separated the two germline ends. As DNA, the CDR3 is TGTGCCAGCAGACAGGGCCCCTCCTACAATGAGCAGTTCTTC. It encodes CASRQGPSYNEQFF.

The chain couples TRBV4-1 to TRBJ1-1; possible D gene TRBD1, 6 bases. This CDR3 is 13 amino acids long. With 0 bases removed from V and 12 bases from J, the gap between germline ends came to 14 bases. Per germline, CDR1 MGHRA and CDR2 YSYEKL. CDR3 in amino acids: CASSQDAGARTFF. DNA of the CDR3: TGCGCCAGCAGCCAAGATGCGGGGGCACGAACTTTCTTT.

The CDR3 region has the DNA TGCGCCAGCAGCTTGGCGGGGTATGGGAATGAAAAACTGTTTTTT. This sequence encodes CASSLAGYGNEKLFF. This rearrangement joins TRBV5-1 to TRBJ1-4; D unclear. The length of the CDR3 is 15 residues. V lost 0 bases and J lost 5, with 11 bases in between. Germline loops: CDR1 SGHRS, CDR2 YFSETQ.

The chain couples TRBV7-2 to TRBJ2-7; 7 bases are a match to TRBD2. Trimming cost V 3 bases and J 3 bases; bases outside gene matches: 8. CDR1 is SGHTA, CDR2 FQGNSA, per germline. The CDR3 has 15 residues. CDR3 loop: CASSLDGAGVYEQYF. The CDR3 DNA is TGTGCCAGCAGCTTGGACGGTGCGGGGGTCTACGAGCAGTACTTC. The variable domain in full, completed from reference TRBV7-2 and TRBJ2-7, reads GAGVSQSPSNKVTEKGKDVELRCDPISGHTALYWYRQSLGQGLEFLIYFQGNSAPDKSGLPSDRFSAERTGGSVSTLTIQRTQQEDSAVYLCASSLDGAGVYEQYFGPGTRLTVT.

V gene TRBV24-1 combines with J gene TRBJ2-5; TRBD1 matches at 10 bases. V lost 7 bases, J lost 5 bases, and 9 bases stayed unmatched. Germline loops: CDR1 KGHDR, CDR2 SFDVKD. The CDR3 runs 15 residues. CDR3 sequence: CATSPGTGDLETQYF. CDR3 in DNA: TGTGCCACCAGCCCCGGGACAGGGGACCTTGAGACCCAGTACTTC.

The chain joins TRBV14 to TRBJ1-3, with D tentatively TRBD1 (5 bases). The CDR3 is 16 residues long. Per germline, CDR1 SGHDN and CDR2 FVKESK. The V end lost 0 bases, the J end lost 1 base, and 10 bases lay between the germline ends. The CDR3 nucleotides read TGTGCCAGCAGCCAAGACCCAGGGCTATCTGGAAACACCATATATTTT. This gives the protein CASSQDPGLSGNTIYF.

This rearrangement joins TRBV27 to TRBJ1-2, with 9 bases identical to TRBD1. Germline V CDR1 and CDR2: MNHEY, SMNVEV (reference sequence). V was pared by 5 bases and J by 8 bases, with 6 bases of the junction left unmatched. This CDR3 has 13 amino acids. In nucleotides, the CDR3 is TGTGCCAGCAGTATACAGGGGGCGGCCGGCTACACCTTC. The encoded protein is CASSIQGAAGYTF.

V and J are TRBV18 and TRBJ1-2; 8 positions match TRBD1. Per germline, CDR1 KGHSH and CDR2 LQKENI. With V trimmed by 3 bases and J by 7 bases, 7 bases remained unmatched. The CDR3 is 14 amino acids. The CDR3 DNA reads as TGTGCCAGCTCACCGAACGGACAGGGTACTGGCTACACCTTC. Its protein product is CASSPNGQGTGYTF.

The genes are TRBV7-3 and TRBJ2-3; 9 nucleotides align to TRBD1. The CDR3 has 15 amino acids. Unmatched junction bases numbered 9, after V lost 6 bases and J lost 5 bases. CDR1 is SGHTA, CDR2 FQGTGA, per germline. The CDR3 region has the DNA TGTGCCAGCAGACTGACAGGGGGGATGCAAGATACGCAGTATTTT. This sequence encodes CASRLTGGMQDTQYF. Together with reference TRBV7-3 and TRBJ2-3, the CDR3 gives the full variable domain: GAGVSQTPSNKVTEKGKYVELRCDPISGHTALYWYRQSLGQGPEFLIYFQGTGAADDSGLPNDRFFAVRPEGSVSTLKIQRTERGDSAVYLCASRLTGGMQDTQYFGPGTRLTVL.